These 28 T cell receptor beta chains originate from one sample sequenced in a study of identifying expanded T cells in peripheral blood. The data were produced by immunoSEQ multiplex PCR, yet TCRdb's version contains in-frame clones alone and is incomplete. The table records about 86,000 clones, roughly 84% of them present only once. The sequenced material came from blood. All receptors come from a person aged 18 to 70 in good health.

This clone came up once. V and J are TRBV9 and TRBJ1-3; D not resolved. The V and J ends lost 5 bases and 8 bases respectively, with 14 bases between them. CDR1 and CDR2 (germline): SGDLS, YYNGEE. CDR3 size: 13 residues. CDR3 in DNA: TGTGCCAGCAGGGGAGGACCCGGCCACACCATATATTTT. Translated: CASRGGPGHTIYF.

This chain joins TRBV6-1 and TRBJ1-4; D unclear. V lost 6 bases, J lost 8 bases, and 13 bases lay in between. This CDR3 has 13 residues. Per the germline V gene, CDR1 is MNHNS and CDR2 is SASEGT. CDR3 nucleotides: TGTGCCAGCAGATCATCGGGAGGGGAAAAACTGTTTTTT. Translating gives CASRSSGGEKLFF.

The V and J genes are TRBV6-6 and TRBJ1-2, with D possibly matching TRBD1 (5 bases). CDR1 and CDR2 from the germline V gene are MNHNY and SVGAGI (reference sequence). The CDR3 is 16 residues long. V was trimmed by 5 bases and J by 4 bases, leaving 20 bases between them. The CDR3, as DNA: TGTGCCAGCAGTACCCCGACTCAGGGAACTAGCTATGGCTACACCTTC. It specifies CASSTPTQGTSYGYTF.

The gene calls are TRBV29-1 and TRBJ2-3; weak D call: TRBD2 (7 bases). This CDR3 is built from 14 residues. V lost 8 bases to trimming and J lost 0 bases, with 15 bases between them. In germline, CDR1 is SQVTM, CDR2 ANQGSEA. The CDR3 nucleotides read TGCAGCCATGCGGGGGCCCTTAGCACAGATACGCAGTATTTT. This codes for CSHAGALSTDTQYF.

The chain has TRBV6-5 and TRBJ2-4; D assignment may be TRBD1 or TRBD2 (6 bases each). This CDR3 region has 14 residues. Trimming stripped 7 bases from V and 10 bases from J, with 20 bases between. Germline V gene lookup returns CDR1 MNHEY and CDR2 SVGAGI. The CDR3 nucleotides are TGTGCCAGCATTGACAGTTGGGGGGCGGGGATTCAGTACTTC. It encodes CASIDSWGAGIQYF.

V and J are TRBV7-2 and TRBJ2-1; D unclear. Germline values: CDR1 SGHTA, CDR2 FQGNSA. V was shortened by 0 bases and J by 9 bases, with 12 bases between the two germline ends. The CDR3 totals 14 residues. The CDR3 protein is CASSLAQRVAEQFF. The CDR3 nucleotides read TGTGCCAGCAGCTTAGCGCAAAGGGTGGCTGAGCAGTTCTTC.

CDR3 nucleotides: TGTGCCAGCAGCTTAGGGACAGTGAGTCATAATGAAAAACTGTTTTTT. Protein sequence: CASSLGTVSHNEKLFF. The J gene is TRBJ1-4, the V gene TRBV7-9; tentative D call: TRBD1 (6 bases). Trimming removed 1 base from V and 4 bases from J, with 13 bases in between. Germline assignment: CDR1 SEHNR and CDR2 FQNEAQ (reference sequence). The CDR3 sequence is 16 residues long.

V and J are TRBV7-8 and TRBJ2-7; D unresolved. Germline assignment: CDR1 SGHVS and CDR2 FQNEAQ. CDR3 length: 15 residues. Trimming took 0 bases from V and 0 from J, leaving 9 bases between them. The CDR3 region has the DNA TGTGCCAGCAGCTTAGCACTTTACAGCTCCTACGAGCAGTACTTC. As protein: CASSLALYSSYEQYF.

This clone was counted a single time. The chain has TRBV6-5 and TRBJ1-5, with no clear D. V lost 0 bases and J lost 7, with 7 bases in between. Germline V gene lookup returns CDR1 MNHEY and CDR2 SVGAGI. CDR3 length equals 13 residues. CDR3 bases: TGTGCCAGCAGTTACTCGAGTGGACAGCCCCAGCATTTT. Translation gives CASSYSSGQPQHF.

This rearrangement joins TRBV11-2 to TRBJ2-1, with a weak D call TRBD2 (5 bases). The CDR3 is 15 amino acids. CDR1 is SGHAT and CDR2 is FQNNGV in the germline V gene. The germline V and J ends were trimmed by 7 bases and 2 bases, with 15 bases remaining between them. The CDR3 nucleotides are TGTGCCAGCACCCCCGAGCTAGCCACCTACAATGAGCAGTTCTTC. Amino acid sequence: CASTPELATYNEQFF. The complete variable domain, with remaining parts taken from reference TRBV11-2 and TRBJ2-1, reads EAGVAQSPRYKIIEKRQSVAFWCNPISGHATLYWYQQILGQGPKLLIQFQNNGVVDDSQLPKDRFSAERLKGVDSTLKIQPAKLEDSAVYLCASTPELATYNEQFFGPGTRLTVL.

CDR3 DNA: TGCGCCAGCAGTGCCCCTCCCGGGGGGGCTGGGGCCAACGTCCTGACTTTC. It codes for CASSAPPGGAGANVLTF. This chain links TRBV5-1 with TRBJ2-6, with 8 bases aligning to TRBD2. The CDR3 totals 17 residues. Unmatched junction bases numbered 9, after V lost 5 bases and J lost 2 bases. Germline loops: CDR1 SGHRS, CDR2 YFSETQ.

The chain is built from TRBV15 and TRBJ1-4; the D is unclear. The CDR3 extends over 14 amino acids. V lost 0 bases, J lost 6 bases, and 8 bases lay in between. Germline V gene lookup returns CDR1 LNHNV and CDR2 YYDKDF (reference sequence). CDR3 nucleotides: TGTGCCACCAGCAGAGATGACTTGGATGAAAAACTGTTTTTT. Protein sequence: CATSRDDLDEKLFF.

This chain joins TRBV7-8 and TRBJ1-1; D gene ambiguous. Trimming cost V 3 bases and J 1 base, with 9 bases left between them. Germline V gene sequence: CDR1 SGHVS, CDR2 FQNEAQ. The CDR3 is 14 amino acids. CDR3 sequence (DNA): TGTGCCAGCAGCTTTCAGCCAAGGAACACTGAAGCTTTCTTT. Its translation is CASSFQPRNTEAFF. Together with reference TRBV7-8 and TRBJ1-1, the CDR3 gives the full variable domain: GAGVSQSPRYKVAKRGQDVALRCDPISGHVSLFWYQQALGQGPEFLTYFQNEAQLDKSGLPSDRFFAERPEGSVSTLKIQRTQQEDSAVYLCASSFQPRNTEAFFGQGTRLTVV.

The V and J genes are TRBV4-3 and TRBJ1-1; D might be TRBD1 (5 bases). This CDR3 has 16 amino acids. CDR1 and CDR2 (germline): LGHNA, YSLEER. Trimming removed 0 bases at V and 3 bases at J, with 14 bases between. The chain's CDR3 is CASSQEGSGRHTEAFF. The CDR3 DNA reads as TGCGCCAGCAGCCAAGAAGGTTCAGGGAGGCACACTGAAGCTTTCTTT.

The CDR3 region is CASSLSRGIVDEQFF. DNA for the CDR3: TGTGCCAGCAGCTTATCGAGGGGAATAGTCGATGAGCAGTTCTTC. The gene calls are TRBV7-9 and TRBJ2-1, with D possibly called TRBD1 or TRBD2 (5 bases each). The CDR3 contains 15 residues. Trimming removed 2 bases from V and 8 bases from J, with 16 bases in between. Germline V gives CDR1 SEHNR, CDR2 FQNEAQ (reference sequence).

This clone was found once. The rearrangement joins TRBV2 to TRBJ2-3; 9 bases agree with TRBD1. The V segment lost 5 bases and the J segment 5 bases; nucleotides outside the gene matches: 2. The germline V gene encodes CDR1 SNHLY and CDR2 FYNNEI. The CDR3 is made up of 13 amino acids. The CDR3: CASSPDRGDTQYF. In DNA, the CDR3 is TGTGCCAGCAGTCCGGACAGGGGAGATACGCAGTATTTT.

V gene TRBV29-1 combines with J gene TRBJ1-2; D is perhaps TRBD1 (5 bases). The V end was cut by 7 bases, the J end by 7 bases, with 16 bases between. CDR3 length equals 12 residues. Germline loops: CDR1 SQVTM, CDR2 ANQGSEA. CDR3 protein: CSANQGVGGYTF. The DNA of the CDR3 is TGCAGCGCTAACCAGGGTGTAGGTGGCTACACCTTC.

This sequence joins TRBV7-9 and TRBJ2-3; D possibly corresponds to TRBD2 (5 bases). The CDR3 has 12 amino acids. CDR1 is SEHNR, CDR2 FQNEAQ, per germline (reference sequence). Trimming removed 5 bases at V and 4 bases at J, with 7 bases between. The CDR3 region is CASSTSADTQYF. The CDR3 DNA reads as TGTGCCAGCAGCACTAGTGCAGATACGCAGTATTTT.

The chain recombines TRBV7-2 with TRBJ1-3; TRBD1 agrees at 10 bases. The CDR3 sequence is 17 residues long. After removal of 3 bases from V and 0 bases from J, the junction contained 5 bases not matched to a gene. Germline V lookup: CDR1 SGHTA, CDR2 FQGNSA. The CDR3 protein is CASSLGGTGVSGNTIYF. The CDR3 region has the DNA TGTGCCAGCAGCTTGGGCGGGACAGGGGTCTCTGGAAACACCATATATTTT. Complete variable domain (other parts from reference TRBV7-2 and TRBJ1-3): GAGVSQSPSNKVTEKGKDVELRCDPISGHTALYWYRQSLGQGLEFLIYFQGNSAPDKSGLPSDRFSAERTGGSVSTLTIQRTQQEDSAVYLCASSLGGTGVSGNTIYFGEGSWLTVV.

The chain carries TRBV5-1 and TRBJ2-5; 7 bases are a match to TRBD2. With V trimmed by 2 bases and J by 11 bases, 9 bases remained unmatched. The CDR3 has 13 residues. Looked up from germline, CDR1 is SGHRS and CDR2 is YFSETQ. The CDR3 DNA sequence: TGCGCCAGCAGCTTAGCGGGGCGTTCGAAGCAGTACTTC. Translation gives CASSLAGRSKQYF.

The chain employs TRBV5-4 and TRBJ2-1, with a possible D match to TRBD2 (7 bases). V lost 2 bases to trimming and J lost 4 bases, with 10 bases between them. The CDR3 consists of 14 residues. The germline CDR1 and CDR2 sequences are SGHNT and YYREEE (reference sequence). CDR3: CASSLGGGYNEQFF. The DNA for the CDR3 is TGTGCCAGCAGCTTAGGGGGGGGTTACAATGAGCAGTTCTTC. Full variable domain (missing parts from reference TRBV5-4 and TRBJ2-1): ETGVTQSPTHLIKTRGQQVTLRCSSQSGHNTVSWYQQALGQGPQFIFQYYREEENGRGNFPPRFSGLQFPNYSSELNVNALELDDSALYLCASSLGGGYNEQFFGPGTRLTVL.

V usage is TRBV6-4 and J usage is TRBJ2-1; D remains ambiguous. The CDR3 is 11 amino acids. The V gene's germline CDR1 is MRHNA and CDR2 SNTAGT. Trimming shortened V by 6 bases and J by 8 bases, and 8 bases separated the two germline ends. CDR3 sequence reads: CASREGHEQFF. DNA for the CDR3: TGTGCCAGCAGAGAAGGGCATGAGCAGTTCTTC.

The CDR3 bases are TGTGCCTGGAGTAGGCAGACCGTTGAAGCTTTCTTT. Translating gives CAWSRQTVEAFF. The chain uses TRBV30 and TRBJ1-1; the D is unclear. Germline lookup yields CDR1 GTSNPN and CDR2 SVGIG (reference sequence). V lost 2 bases, J lost 7 bases, and 11 bases lay in between. There are 12 residues in the CDR3.

In this sample, this clone turned up once. The chain carries TRBV29-1 and TRBJ2-7; perhaps TRBD2 as D (5 bases). There are 16 residues in the CDR3. Germline V gives CDR1 SQVTM, CDR2 ANQGSEA. Trimming took 6 bases from V and 5 from J, leaving 26 bases between them. The CDR3 here is CSVDGEAGAGFHEQYF. CDR3 nucleotides: TGCAGCGTCGACGGGGAAGCCGGAGCCGGTTTCCACGAGCAGTACTTC.

CDR3 residues: CARSTGVRANYGYTF. CDR3 nucleotide sequence: TGTGCCAGAAGCACAGGGGTAAGAGCTAACTATGGCTACACCTTC. The chain combines TRBV7-5 with TRBJ1-2; the table's D call, TRBD1, has no DNA check behind it. TRBV7-5 is a listed pseudogene. The CDR3 loop spans 15 amino acids.

The V call is TRBV7-2, the J call TRBJ2-5; D may be TRBD2 (6 bases). The CDR3 has 13 residues. Germline values: CDR1 SGHTA, CDR2 FQGNSA. Trimming took off 5 bases at V and 3 bases at J, with 10 bases between the two ends. In DNA form, the CDR3 reads TGTGCCAGCAGCGAGCGGGTTGAAGAGACCCAGTACTTC. It translates to CASSERVEETQYF.

V and J are TRBV29-1 and TRBJ1-1; no reliable D call. The CDR3 runs to 13 residues. Germline V CDR1 and CDR2: SQVTM, ANQGSEA. The germline V and J ends were trimmed by 3 bases and 1 base, with 9 bases remaining between them. The CDR3 DNA reads as TGCAGCGTTGATAGTCAGGAGAACACTGAAGCTTTCTTT. Translated: CSVDSQENTEAFF.

The chain recombines TRBV5-1 with TRBJ1-6; D possibly corresponds to TRBD1 (5 bases). This CDR3 spans 14 amino acids. Germline CDR1 SGHRS, CDR2 YFSETQ. V was trimmed by 0 bases and J by 9 bases, leaving 10 bases between them. The CDR3 reads CASSLDITGSPLHF. In DNA form, the CDR3 reads TGCGCCAGCAGCTTGGACATTACAGGTTCACCCCTCCACTTT.